The TCR beta chain under discussion was sequenced for a study of cytomegalovirus exposure and HLA in healthy donors. Findings and limits, study-wide: Later, TCR association rates were found to vary by HLA locus, highest for DRB1 and lowest for HLA-C.

Germline V gives CDR1 MDHEN, CDR2 SYDVKM. Trimming took 5 bases from V and 1 from J, leaving 23 bases between them. The CDR3 has 18 residues. 60 Vbeta and 13 Jbeta primers were used in PCR. The repertoire was sequenced with immunoSEQ multiplex PCR; TCRdb's copy has only in-frame clones and lacks some. The profile shows about 190,000 clones, 87% of them singletons. Regarding this clone: Its cognate antigen is unknown.

This clonotype was sampled from a man aged 25 to 40 in good health and CMV-seronegative. This chain joins TRBV28 and TRBJ1-1; a weak D match, TRBD1 (6 bases). Sequenced: PBMCs. The CDR3 nucleotides read TGTGCCAGCAGTACCATTACGGGGGGGGGCCCCAGGAACACTGAAGCTTTCTTT. Amino acid sequence: CASSTITGGGPRNTEAFF.